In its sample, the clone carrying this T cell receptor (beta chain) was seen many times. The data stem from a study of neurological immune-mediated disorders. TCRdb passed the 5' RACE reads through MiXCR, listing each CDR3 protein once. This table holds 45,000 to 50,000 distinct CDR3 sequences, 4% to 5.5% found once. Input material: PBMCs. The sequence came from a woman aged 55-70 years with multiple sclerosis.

The chain's CDR3 is CASSLGSTEAFF. In DNA, the CDR3 is TGTGCCAGCAGCTTAGGGAGCACTGAAGCTTTCTTT. This chain joins TRBV7-9 and TRBJ1-1, with D unresolved. V was trimmed by 1 base and J by 4 bases, leaving 4 bases between them. This CDR3 has 12 residues. CDR1 and CDR2 from the germline V gene are SEHNR and FQNEAQ (reference sequence).